The following is a T cell receptor (beta chain) sequence with its context. The target of this receptor is not known. Per-base qualities were not stored, and no clone one base away is much larger. This entry belongs to a study of response to subunit inactivated influenza vaccine (dated by TCRdb to the late 2010s). Background on the whole study: Deep quantitative T cell receptor repertoire profiling was used in the study to track responses to a trivalent subunit inactivated influenza vaccine.

The library relied on RT-PCR. Sequenced using an Illumina HiSeq 2500. TCRdb reprocessed the public reads (quality trimming at Q25 with fastp, clone calling with MiXCR) and kept in-frame beta chains. Merged by CDR3 protein, the rows form single entries marked with the most common genes and DNA. The sample table records about 500,000 distinct CDR3 sequences; more than 15% of these occur just once. Less than 4% of the sample is taken by the ten largest. General findings and caveats noted by the study authors: It was suggested by the authors that each seasonal influenza vaccination may recruit only a limited number of new T cells.

The V and J ends are trimmed by 5 bases and 10 bases, leaving 14 bases between them. The CDR3, from cysteine to phenylalanine, totals 12 residues. Here the CDR3 DNA is all that survives: 36 bases in frame from base 1. Looking up the germline V gene yields CDR1 SNHLY and CDR2 FYNNEI. The starting material was CD4+ T cells sorted from PBMCs, obtained less than 30 months after vaccination. The V and J genes are TRBV2 and TRBJ1-1; too little of a D gene remains to name it. The clonotype comes from a man between 45 and 75 years old who received an inactivated influenza vaccine. Donor details come from another sample of the same person, matched by shared clones. CDR3 sequence: CASSLDPVGAFF. The nucleotide sequence is TGTGCCAGCAGTCTCGACCCCGTTGGAGCTTTCTTT.